The 8 T cell receptor beta chains reported below all come from one sample, sequenced in a study of shared clonotypes between healthy human individuals. Clones were sequenced by immunoSEQ multiplex PCR, and TCRdb holds only the in-frame ones, with some missing. In the table there are over a million clones, more than 95% of which are singletons. Sequencing was performed on naive CD4+ T cells sorted from blood. The subset was: CD45RA+ positively selected. The receptors come from a young man in good health.

The chain's CDR3 is CASSLVKTGLAGAYYFF. The CDR3 coding sequence is TGTGCCAGCAGTCTGGTTAAGACGGGACTAGCGGGAGCCTATTATTTCTTC. The chain couples TRBV5-5 to TRBJ2-1; 14 bases align to TRBD2. The CDR3 totals 17 residues. Germline assignment: CDR1 SGHKS and CDR2 YYEKEE (reference sequence). The V segment lost 5 bases and the J segment 16 bases; nucleotides outside the gene matches: 20.

This clone was seen once. V usage is TRBV6-5 and J usage is TRBJ1-5; D is undetermined. CDR3 length: 14 residues. Trimming pared 6 bases from V and 10 bases from J, leaving 19 bases between. Germline loops: CDR1 MNHEY, CDR2 SVGAGI. CDR3 nucleotide sequence: TGTGCCAGCAGACCGGGTCCACCAACCAATCCCCAGCATTTT. It specifies CASRPGPPTNPQHF.

This clone was picked up a small number of times. The chain joins TRBV29-1 to TRBJ1-2, with 9 bases identical to TRBD1. Germline values: CDR1 SQVTM, CDR2 ANQGSEA. J gave up 0 bases and V 4 bases, and 3 bases lay outside the gene matches. The CDR3 sequence is 14 residues long. CDR3 region: CSVGQGEANYGYTF. The DNA of the CDR3 is TGCAGCGTTGGACAGGGGGAAGCTAACTATGGCTACACCTTC. Combining the CDR3 with reference TRBV29-1 and TRBJ1-2 gives the whole variable domain SAVISQKPSRDICQRGTSLTIQCQVDSQVTMMFWYRQQPGQSLTLIATANQGSEATYESGFVIDKFPISRPNLTFSTLTVSNMSPEDSSIYLCSVGQGEANYGYTFGSGTRLTVV.

This CDR3 reads CASGRSGASDTQYF. As DNA, the CDR3 is TGTGCCAGCGGCAGATCAGGGGCATCAGATACGCAGTATTTT. This chain connects TRBV9 to TRBJ2-3, with a tentative D call TRBD1 (6 bases). V lost 7 bases and J 4 bases, leaving 16 bases between the germline ends. Germline V gene data show CDR1 as SGDLS and CDR2 as YYNGEE. The CDR3 spans 14 residues.

The CDR3, as DNA: TGTGCCAGCAGCTCTGGCGGAGTCCTTGGGGAGCAGTACTTC. It specifies CASSSGGVLGEQYF. The rearrangement links TRBV7-8 to TRBJ2-7; D remains ambiguous. The CDR3 runs to 14 residues. Trimming cost V 4 bases and J 7 bases, with 17 bases left between them. Per germline, CDR1 SGHVS and CDR2 FQNEAQ.

This clone has just one count. This chain links TRBV7-9 with TRBJ2-7; unclear D gene. The CDR3 covers 12 residues. Between the trimmed V and J ends, which lost 6 bases and 3 bases, there was a span of 9 bases. Germline V lookup: CDR1 SEHNR, CDR2 FQNEAQ (reference sequence). The CDR3 sequence is CASSLRNYEQYF. CDR3 DNA sequence: TGTGCCAGCAGTCTCCGCAACTACGAGCAGTACTTC.

To note about this clone: A junction boundary mismatches the germline segment, possibly from a read error. The V and J genes are TRBV7-9 and TRBJ2-2; D remains ambiguous. The V gene's germline CDR1 is SEHNR and CDR2 FQNEAQ (reference sequence). The length of the CDR3 is 16 residues. CDR3 in DNA: TGTGCCAGCACCTTAATAGGCCCCTCCAAGAGCGGGGAGCTGTTTTTT. Protein: CASTLIGPSKSGELFF. Full variable domain (outside the CDR3, taken from reference TRBV7-9 and TRBJ2-2): DTGVSQNPRHKITKRGQNVTFRCDPISEHNRLYWYRQTLGQGPEFLTYFQNEAQLEKSRLLSDRFSAERPKGSFSTLEIQRTEQGDSAMYLCASTLIGPSKSGELFFGEGSRLTVL.

The gene calls are TRBV10-1 and TRBJ2-2; D is undetermined. CDR3 length: 14 residues. Germline-derived CDR1 and CDR2 are WNHNN and SYGVQD (reference sequence). The V and J ends lost 0 bases and 5 bases respectively, with 7 bases between them. This CDR3 reads CASSESRRTGELFF. The CDR3, as DNA: TGCGCCAGCAGTGAGTCCCGTAGGACCGGGGAGCTGTTTTTT.